Sequencing of this TCR beta chain was carried out in a study of CD8 T cells in ankylosing spondylitis. Study-wide points: Several highly homologous variants made up a TCR beta motif, and this motif appeared characteristic of ankylosing spondylitis blood.

A remark on this clonotype: Its antigen is currently unknown.

TCRdb reprocessed the 5' RACE reads with MiXCR, giving one entry per CDR3 protein. The profile shows fewer than 500,000 distinct CDR3 sequences, roughly 26% of them singletons. The clonotype comes from a male donor with ankylosing spondylitis. The sample taken for sequencing was blood, either unsorted or a sorted T cell fraction (not recorded which).

In DNA form, the CDR3 reads TGTGCCAGCAGCTTAGGAAGGGGTAGCCGAAGGGATGAGCAGTTCTTC. It yields the protein CASSLGRGSRRDEQFF. The rearrangement links TRBV11-3 to TRBJ2-1, with D perhaps matching TRBD1 (5 bases). Trimming stripped 1 base from V and 8 bases from J, with 18 bases between. The CDR3 consists of 16 residues. From germline, CDR1 is SGHNT and CDR2 YENEEA. The full variable domain, completed using reference TRBV11-3 and TRBJ2-1, is EAGVVQSPRYKIIEKKQPVAFWCNPISGHNTLYWYLQNLGQGPELLIRYENEEAVDDSQLPKDRFSAERLKGVDSTLKIQPAELGDSAVYLCASSLGRGSRRDEQFFGPGTRLTVL.